A selection of T cell receptor beta chains follows, all from one sample in a study of blood T cell repertoires in COVID-19. Here immunoSEQ multiplex PCR was the method, and the copy in TCRdb shows in-frame clones only, minus some. The repertoire holds hundreds of thousands of clones, with more than 85% as singletons. The sequencing sample was made of peripheral blood. The source is a man aged 60-69 years with COVID-19, enrolled during active disease. Each CDR3 is given with its conserved first and last residue. The D gene is left open where the match is weak. Only part of the rows carry a size: once, few, many, or a class if the clone is expanded.

>TRBV5-1|once|-|TRBJ1-2
TGCGCCAGCACTCTGGGAGGGGGAGACTACACCTTC
CASTLGGGDYTF
>TRBV19|-|TRBD1|TRBJ1-2
TGTGCCAGTAGCATACCGGGGACAGGGAGAGGCTACACCTTC
CASSIPGTGRGYTF
>TRBV4-1|-|-|TRBJ2-3
TGCGCCAGCAGCCGCGCGGAGGGGCCAGATACGCAGTATTTT
CASSRAEGPDTQYF
>TRBV30|-|-|TRBJ2-3
TGTGCCTGGGCCTTTGGGGGGACAGATACGCAGTATTTT
CAWAFGGTDTQYF
>TRBV9|-|TRBD1|TRBJ1-3
TGTGCCAGCAGCGTAGACCCGGGACAGTCCTTCTCTGGAAACACCATATATTTT
CASSVDPGQSFSGNTIYF
>TRBV12-3/TRBV12-4|-|TRBD1|TRBJ2-7
TGTGCCAGCAGCGGGACAGTCTACGAGCAGTACTTC
CASSGTVYEQYF
>TRBV2|-|TRBD1|TRBJ2-7
TGTGCCAGCAGCCTGACAGGGAACGAGCAGTACTTC
CASSLTGNEQYF
>TRBV3-1/TRBV3-2|few|TRBD1|TRBJ2-1
TGTGCCAGCAGCCCGCCGGGACAGGGGGCAGAGCAGTTCTTC
CASSPPGQGAEQFF
>TRBV7-2|-|TRBD2|TRBJ2-5
TGTGCCAGCAGACTAGCGGGGAGCAAAGAGACCCAGTACTTC
CASRLAGSKETQYF
>TRBV7-2|once|-|TRBJ2-1
TGTGCCAGCAGCTTAGCCGGATGGGGACAAAATCGGTTCTTC
CASSLAGWGQNRFF
>TRBV18|once|-|TRBJ2-7
TGTGCCAGCTCACCGCGAACAGGGGAGGCTTCCGAGCAGTACTTC
CASSPRTGEASEQYF
>TRBV24-1|-|TRBD2|TRBJ2-1
TGTGCCACCAGTGATTCCACCTGGACTAGCGGGGGGCCCAATGAGCAGTTCTTC
CATSDSTWTSGGPNEQFF
>TRBV21-1|-|-|TRBJ2-7
TGTGCCAGCAGCCCGCGGGGACAGGCTTACGACTCCTACGAGCAGTACTTC
CASSPRGQAYDSYEQYF
>TRBV27|-|-|TRBJ1-4
TGTGCCAGCAGTCCCCGGGCCCCGAGGGTCCCCACTAATGAAAAACTGTTTTTT
CASSPRAPRVPTNEKLFF
>TRBV5-1|-|-|TRBJ2-7
TGCGCCAGCAGCTCCCCCCGGCAGGGAAACGAGCAGTACTTC
CASSSPRQGNEQYF
>TRBV5-4|-|TRBD1|TRBJ2-1
TGTGCCAGCAGCTTGGACCAGGGGGCCCCCCGAGCTGAGCAGTTCTTC
CASSLDQGAPRAEQFF
>TRBV20-1|-|TRBD2|TRBJ2-2
TGCAGTGCTAGTTATGCGCGGGGGGGCTCCACCGGGGAGCTGTTTTTT
CSASYARGGSTGELFF
>TRBV28|-|TRBD1|TRBJ1-2
TGTGCCAGCAGTTCCGCAGGGGGCGCTAACTATGGCTACACCTTC
CASSSAGGANYGYTF
>TRBV7-3|-|-|TRBJ1-1
TGTGCCAGCAGCCCAACGGGGAACACTGAAGCTTTCTTT
CASSPTGNTEAFF
>TRBV7-9|-|-|TRBJ1-1
TGTGCCAGCAGCTTAAGCTCAGGCACTGAAGCTTTCTTT
CASSLSSGTEAFF
>TRBV9|-|TRBD1|TRBJ2-1
TGTGCCAGCAGCATAAGGACAGGGGGCGGCTCCTACAATGAGCAGTTCTTC
CASSIRTGGGSYNEQFF
>TRBV2|once|-|TRBJ1-1
TGTGCCAGCAGTGAACCTATACAGGGTTTCACTGAAGCTTTCTTT
CASSEPIQGFTEAFF
>TRBV4-2|-|TRBD1|TRBJ2-3
TGTGCCAGCAGCCAAGAGGGACAGGGGATTATGACTACGCAGTATTTT
CASSQEGQGIMTTQYF
>TRBV11-2|once|-|TRBJ2-5
TGTGCCAGCAGCCTCACCCACCAGTACCAAGAGACCCAGTACTTC
CASSLTHQYQETQYF
>TRBV3-1/TRBV3-2|few|-|TRBJ2-7
TGTGCCAGCAGCCAGCCCGGGGGTCGGTACGAGCAGTACTTC
CASSQPGGRYEQYF
>TRBV3-1/TRBV3-2|-|-|TRBJ1-1
TGTGCCAGCAGCCTTGCCAGGAACACTGAAGCTTTCTTT
CASSLARNTEAFF
>TRBV28|-|TRBD2|TRBJ2-7
TGTGCCAGCAGCCTAGCCGGGACTAGCGGGAGGGTACGGTCCTACGAGCAGTACTTC
CASSLAGTSGRVRSYEQYF
>TRBV19|once|-|TRBJ1-6
TGTGCCAGTAGGCAGGCCTGGACAGATAATTCACCCCTCCACTTT
CASRQAWTDNSPLHF
>TRBV11-2|-|-|TRBJ2-3
TGTGCCAGCAGCTTAGGACGCGGCCATGACTTGGATTATACGCAGTATTTT
CASSLGRGHDLDYTQYF
>TRBV19|few|-|TRBJ1-2
TGTGCCAGTAGTCCCCCCCGGTGGTATGGCTACACCTTC
CASSPPRWYGYTF
>TRBV29-1|-|-|TRBJ1-4
TGCAGCGTTGACGAGGGTGGAACTAATGAAAAACTGTTTTTT
CSVDEGGTNEKLFF